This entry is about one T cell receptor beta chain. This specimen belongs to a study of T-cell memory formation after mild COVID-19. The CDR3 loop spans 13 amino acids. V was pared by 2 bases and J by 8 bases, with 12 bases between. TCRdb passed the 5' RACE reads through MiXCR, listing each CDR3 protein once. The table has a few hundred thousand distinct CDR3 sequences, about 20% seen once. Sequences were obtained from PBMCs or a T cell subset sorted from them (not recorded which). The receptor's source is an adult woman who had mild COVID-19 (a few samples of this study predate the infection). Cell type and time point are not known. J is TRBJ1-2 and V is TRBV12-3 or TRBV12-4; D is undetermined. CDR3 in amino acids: CASSLRPSWGYTF. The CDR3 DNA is TGTGCCAGCAGTTTAAGGCCTTCCTGGGGCTACACCTTC.